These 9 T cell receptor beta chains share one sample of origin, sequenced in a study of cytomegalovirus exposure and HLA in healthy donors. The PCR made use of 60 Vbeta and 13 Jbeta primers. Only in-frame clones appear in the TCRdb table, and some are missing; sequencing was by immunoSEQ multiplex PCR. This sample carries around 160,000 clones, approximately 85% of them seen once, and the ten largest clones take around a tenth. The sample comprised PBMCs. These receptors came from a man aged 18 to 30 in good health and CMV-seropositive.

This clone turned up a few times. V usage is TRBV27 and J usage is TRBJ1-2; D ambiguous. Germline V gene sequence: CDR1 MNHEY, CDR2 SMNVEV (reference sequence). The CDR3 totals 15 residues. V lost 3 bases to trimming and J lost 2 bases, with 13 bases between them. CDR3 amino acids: CASSLSTLANYGYTF. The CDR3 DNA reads TGTGCCAGCAGTTTGTCCACTCTCGCAAACTATGGCTACACCTTC.

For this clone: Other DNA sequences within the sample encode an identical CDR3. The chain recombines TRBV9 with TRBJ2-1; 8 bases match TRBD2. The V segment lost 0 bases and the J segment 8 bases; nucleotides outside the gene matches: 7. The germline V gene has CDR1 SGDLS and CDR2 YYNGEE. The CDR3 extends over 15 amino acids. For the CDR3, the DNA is TGTGCCAGCAGCGTAGGCAGCGGGGGTCTGGATGAGCAGTTCTTC. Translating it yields CASSVGSGGLDEQFF.

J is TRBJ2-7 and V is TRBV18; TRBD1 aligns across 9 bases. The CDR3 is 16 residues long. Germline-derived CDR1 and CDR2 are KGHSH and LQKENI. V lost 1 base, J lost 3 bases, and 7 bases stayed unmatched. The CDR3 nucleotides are TGTGCCAGCTCACCACTTGGCGACAGGGGGAACTACGAGCAGTACTTC. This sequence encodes CASSPLGDRGNYEQYF.

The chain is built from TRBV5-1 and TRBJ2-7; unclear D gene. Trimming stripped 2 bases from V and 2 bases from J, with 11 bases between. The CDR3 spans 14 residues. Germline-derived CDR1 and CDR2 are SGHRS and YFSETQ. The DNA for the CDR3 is TGCGCCAGCAGCTTTGACTCGGTCACCTACGAGCAGTACTTC. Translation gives CASSFDSVTYEQYF. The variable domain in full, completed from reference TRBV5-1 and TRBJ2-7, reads KAGVTQTPRYLIKTRGQQVTLSCSPISGHRSVSWYQQTPGQGLQFLFEYFSETQRNKGNFPGRFSGRQFSNSRSEMNVSTLELGDSALYLCASSFDSVTYEQYFGPGTRLTVT.

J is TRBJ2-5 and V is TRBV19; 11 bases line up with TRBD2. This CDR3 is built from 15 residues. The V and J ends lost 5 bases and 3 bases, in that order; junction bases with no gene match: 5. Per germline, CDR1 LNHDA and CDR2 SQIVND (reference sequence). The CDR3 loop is CASSPGTSGKETQYF. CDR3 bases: TGTGCCAGTAGTCCCGGGACTAGCGGAAAAGAGACCCAGTACTTC.

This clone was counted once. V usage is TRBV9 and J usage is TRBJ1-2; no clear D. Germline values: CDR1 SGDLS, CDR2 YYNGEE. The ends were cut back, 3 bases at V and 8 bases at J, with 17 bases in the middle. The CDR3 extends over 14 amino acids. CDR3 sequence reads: CASSGRTDYRGYTF. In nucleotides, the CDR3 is TGTGCCAGCAGCGGACGGACCGACTATCGAGGCTACACCTTC.

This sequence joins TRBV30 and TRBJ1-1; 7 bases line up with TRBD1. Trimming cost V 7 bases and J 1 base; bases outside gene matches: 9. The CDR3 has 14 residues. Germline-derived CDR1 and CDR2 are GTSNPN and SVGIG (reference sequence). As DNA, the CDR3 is TGTGCCTCTAGGGGGCTAGGGGGGAACACTGAAGCTTTCTTT. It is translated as CASRGLGGNTEAFF. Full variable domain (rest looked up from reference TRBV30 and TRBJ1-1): SQTIHQWPATLVQPVGSPLSLECTVEGTSNPNLYWYRQAAGRGLQLLFYSVGIGQISSEVPQNLSASRPQDRQFILSSKKLLLSDSGFYLCASRGLGGNTEAFFGQGTRLTVV.

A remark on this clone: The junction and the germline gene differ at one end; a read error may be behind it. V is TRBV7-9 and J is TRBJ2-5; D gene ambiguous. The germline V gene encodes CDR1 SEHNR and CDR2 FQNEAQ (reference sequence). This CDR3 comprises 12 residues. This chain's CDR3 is CSSSLGPGTQYF. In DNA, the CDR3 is TGTTCCAGCAGCTTAGGACCAGGGACCCAGTACTTC. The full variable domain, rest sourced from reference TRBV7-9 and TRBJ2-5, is DTGVSQNPRHKITKRGQNVTFRCDPISEHNRLYWYRQTLGQGPEFLTYFQNEAQLEKSRLLSDRFSAERPKGSFSTLEIQRTEQGDSAMYLCSSSLGPGTQYFGPGTRLLVL.

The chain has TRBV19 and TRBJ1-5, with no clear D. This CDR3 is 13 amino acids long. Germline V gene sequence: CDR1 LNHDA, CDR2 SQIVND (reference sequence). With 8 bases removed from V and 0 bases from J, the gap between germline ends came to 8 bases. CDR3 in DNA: TGTGCCAGTGAGGCTCATAGCAATCAGCCCCAGCATTTT. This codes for CASEAHSNQPQHF.